The rows below give T cell receptor beta chains drawn from one sample of a study of OX40 agonist ivuxolimab in advanced cancers. Profiling relied on immunoSEQ multiplex PCR, and the TCRdb table lists in-frame clones only, not all of them. This table holds 60,000 to 70,000 clones, roughly 88% found once. Sequenced here: CD4+ or CD8+ T cells sorted from blood, sampled in a trial of the OX40 agonist ivuxolimab. Every receptor here comes from an adult with an advanced solid tumor such as melanoma, head and neck, liver or kidney cancer. Both conserved end residues are part of each CDR3. Fields, in order: J gene, D gene, clone size, V gene, CDR3 protein, CDR3 DNA. The D gene is left open where the match is weak. Clone size is stated in some rows and not others, as once, few, many or a class when expanded.

>TRBJ1-2|NA|NA|TRBV5-1
CASSLDRANYGYTF
TGCGCCAGCAGCTTGGACAGAGCTAACTATGGCTACACCTTC
>TRBJ1-1|NA|NA|TRBV21-1
CASSGGVKMNTEAFF
TGTGCCAGCAGCGGGGGGGTCAAGATGAACACTGAAGCTTTCTTT
>TRBJ1-4|NA|NA|TRBV5-1
CASSLYSAGNEKLFF
TGCGCCAGCAGCTTGTACAGTGCCGGGAATGAAAAACTGTTTTTT
>TRBJ2-7|TRBD1|NA|TRBV5-1
CASSMIGQGVSYEQYF
TGCGCCAGCAGCATGATCGGCCAGGGGGTGTCCTACGAGCAGTACTTC
>TRBJ2-7|NA|once|TRBV6-5
CASSYSGATYEQYF
TGTGCCAGCAGTTACTCAGGGGCCACTTACGAGCAGTACTTC
>TRBJ2-4|NA|NA|TRBV6-1
CASSEVALSEPLIAKNIQYF
TGTGCCAGCAGTGAAGTGGCTCTCTCTGAGCCCCTCATAGCCAAAAACATTCAGTACTTC
>TRBJ2-7|TRBD2|NA|TRBV11-2
CASSYAIGTSTEQYF
TGTGCCAGCAGCTATGCAATAGGGACTAGCACCGAGCAGTACTTC
>TRBJ2-2|TRBD1|NA|TRBV7-9
CASGKRQGAGELFF
TGTGCCAGCGGCAAGAGACAGGGGGCCGGGGAGCTGTTTTTT
>TRBJ1-5|NA|NA|TRBV2
CASRRGGTENQPQHF
TGTGCCAGCAGAAGAGGCGGGACCGAGAATCAGCCCCAGCATTTT
>TRBJ2-3|TRBD1|few|TRBV28
CASTRTGNADTQYF
TGTGCCAGCACCCGGACAGGAAATGCAGATACGCAGTATTTT
>TRBJ1-3|NA|few|TRBV7-8
CASSAYRERTGNTIYF
TGTGCCAGCAGCGCTTACAGGGAAAGGACTGGAAACACCATATATTTT
>TRBJ2-3|TRBD2|NA|TRBV19
CASSPWTSDVDTQYF
TGTGCCAGTAGTCCTTGGACTAGCGATGTAGATACGCAGTATTTT
>TRBJ2-2|TRBD2|NA|TRBV10-3
CAISARTSGNTGELFF
TGTGCCATCAGTGCCCGGACTAGCGGTAACACCGGGGAGCTGTTTTTT
>TRBJ2-5|NA|once|TRBV20-1
CSASYQETQYF
TGCAGTGCTAGTTACCAAGAGACCCAGTACTTC
>TRBJ1-2|TRBD1|NA|TRBV19
CASQKAPGQVIYGYTF
TGTGCCAGTCAAAAAGCACCGGGACAGGTGATCTATGGCTACACCTTC
>TRBJ2-5|NA|NA|TRBV4-2
CASSQVLARGETQYF
TGTGCCAGCAGCCAAGTCCTAGCGCGAGGGGAGACCCAGTACTTC
>TRBJ1-2|TRBD1|NA|TRBV19
CASRDPDRGPGYTF
TGTGCCAGTCGCGACCCGGACAGGGGGCCTGGCTACACCTTC
>TRBJ2-5|TRBD1|NA|TRBV5-4
CASSREGGGTQYF
TGTGCCAGCAGCAGGGAAGGGGGCGGGACCCAGTACTTC
>TRBJ2-7|NA|NA|TRBV28
CASSPGRPYEQYF
TGTGCCAGCAGTCCGGGACGGCCCTACGAGCAGTACTTC
>TRBJ1-4|NA|NA|TRBV5-1
CASSLFAGEKLFF
TGCGCCAGCAGCTTGTTTGCTGGTGAAAAACTGTTTTTT
>TRBJ2-1|TRBD1|NA|TRBV30
CAWSVQGARDQQFF
TGTGCCTGGAGTGTTCAGGGGGCAAGGGACCAGCAGTTCTTC
>TRBJ2-3|NA|NA|TRBV5-1
CASSLGDGIPDTQYF
TGCGCCAGCAGCTTGGGCGACGGGATCCCAGATACGCAGTATTTT
>TRBJ2-3|TRBD2|NA|TRBV28
CASSPASGSEIDTQYF
TGTGCCAGCAGTCCCGCTAGCGGGAGTGAAATAGATACGCAGTATTTT
>TRBJ2-5|TRBD1|NA|TRBV28
CASSRGTGGQETQYF
TGTGCCAGCAGTCGGGGGACAGGGGGCCAAGAGACCCAGTACTTC
>TRBJ2-4|NA|NA|TRBV2
CASSAIAKNIQYF
TGTGCCAGCAGTGCGATAGCCAAAAACATTCAGTACTTC
>TRBJ2-7|NA|NA|TRBV29-1
CSVENPRYEQYF
TGCAGCGTTGAAAATCCCAGATACGAGCAGTACTTC
>TRBJ2-7|TRBD1|NA|TRBV6-4
CASLGQGAGLCEQYF
TGTGCCAGCCTCGGACAGGGGGCGGGTCTCTGCGAGCAGTACTTC
>TRBJ1-1|TRBD1|once|TRBV4-2
CASSQEPQGFTEAFF
TGTGCCAGCAGCCAAGAACCACAGGGGTTCACTGAAGCTTTCTTT
>TRBJ1-5|NA|few|TRBV30
CAWSLGMDQPQHF
TGTGCCTGGAGTTTGGGGATGGATCAGCCCCAGCATTTT
>TRBJ2-2|TRBD2|NA|TRBV7-3
CASSLRSGSDAGELFF
TGTGCCAGCAGCTTACGGAGCGGGAGTGACGCCGGGGAGCTGTTTTTT
>TRBJ1-3|TRBD1|NA|TRBV28
CASSLSAGGNSGNTIYF
TGTGCCAGCAGTTTAAGCGCAGGGGGCAACTCTGGAAACACCATATATTTT
>TRBJ1-5|NA|few|TRBV6-1
CASSEAPTRGPQHF
TGTGCCAGCAGTGAAGCGCCCACCCGTGGGCCCCAGCATTTT
>TRBJ2-7|NA|NA|TRBV11-2
CASSLQGSKQYF
TGTGCCAGCAGTCTACAGGGATCCAAGCAGTACTTC
>TRBJ1-4|TRBD1|NA|TRBV7-8
CASSSQQGRDEKLFF
TGTGCCAGCAGCTCCCAACAGGGGAGGGATGAAAAACTGTTTTTT
>TRBJ2-2|TRBD2|NA|TRBV5-1
CASSLQAGGAGELFF
TGCGCCAGCAGCTTACAAGCGGGAGGGGCCGGGGAGCTGTTTTTT
>TRBJ1-3|TRBD1|NA|TRBV9
CASSISAGTGSGNTIYF
TGTGCCAGCAGCATTAGTGCCGGGACAGGCTCTGGAAACACCATATATTTT
>TRBJ2-5|TRBD2|NA|TRBV11-3
CASRLAGGPETQYF
TGTGCCAGCAGACTAGCGGGAGGGCCTGAGACCCAGTACTTC
>TRBJ2-1|TRBD2|NA|TRBV5-4
CASSSRLAGVNEQFF
TGTGCCAGCAGCTCCAGACTAGCGGGAGTCAATGAGCAGTTCTTC
>TRBJ2-6|NA|NA|TRBV6-1
CASSETGANVLTF
TGTGCCAGCAGTGAAACCGGGGCCAACGTCCTGACTTTC
>TRBJ2-7|NA|NA|TRBV9
CASSRGEVGVYEQYF
TGTGCCAGCAGCCGCGGAGAAGTAGGGGTTTACGAGCAGTACTTC